The rows below give T cell receptor beta chains drawn from one sample of a study of identical twins. MiXCR, applied by TCRdb to the 5' RACE reads, yields one record per CDR3 protein. The profile shows 1.5 million to 2 million distinct CDR3 sequences, less than 35% of them singletons. Sequencing was carried out using cord blood. These receptors all come from a newborn girl in good health. Each CDR3 is given with its conserved first and last residue. The D gene is left open where the match is weak. Not every row has a clone size; where given, it reads once, few, many or a size class.

j_gene: TRBJ2-7
abundance: few
d_gene: TRBD1
v_gene: TRBV6-5
CDR3aa: CASSCVPGQLYEQYF
CDR3nt: TGTGCCAGCAGTTGCGTCCCGGGACAGCTCTACGAGCAGTACTTC

j_gene: TRBJ2-7
abundance: few
d_gene: TRBD1
v_gene: TRBV12-3/TRBV12-4
CDR3aa: CASTQGRGLDEQYF
CDR3nt: TGTGCCAGCACCCAAGGCAGGGGGCTCGACGAGCAGTATTTC

j_gene: TRBJ2-3
abundance: -
d_gene: -
v_gene: TRBV5-1
CDR3aa: CASSSYVPNTDTQYF
CDR3nt: TGCGCCAGCAGCTCTTACGTGCCCAACACAGATACGCAGTATTTT

j_gene: TRBJ1-1
abundance: -
d_gene: TRBD1
v_gene: TRBV7-6
CDR3aa: CASSVWTGSTFF
CDR3nt: TGTGCCAGCAGCGTTTGGACAGGGTCGACTTTCTTT

j_gene: TRBJ2-7
abundance: few
d_gene: -
v_gene: TRBV20-1
CDR3aa: CSARDQELEQYF
CDR3nt: TGCAGTGCTAGAGATCAGGAGCTCGAGCAGTACTTC

j_gene: TRBJ2-5
abundance: few
d_gene: TRBD2
v_gene: TRBV5-1
CDR3aa: CASSLRRGAFETQYF
CDR3nt: TGCGCCAGCAGCTTGCGGCGGGGGGCCTTCGAGACCCAGTACTTC

j_gene: TRBJ1-2
abundance: -
d_gene: -
v_gene: TRBV5-6
CDR3aa: CASTIRAEYGYTF
CDR3nt: TGTGCCAGCACCATCCGGGCGGAGTATGGCTACACCTTC

j_gene: TRBJ1-1
abundance: few
d_gene: -
v_gene: TRBV5-5
CDR3aa: CASSFRLTGNTEAFF
CDR3nt: TGTGCCAGCAGCTTCCGCCTCACGGGGAACACTGAAGCTTTCTTT

j_gene: TRBJ2-5
abundance: -
d_gene: -
v_gene: TRBV20-1
CDR3aa: CSARDKQGRGETQYF
CDR3nt: TGCAGTGCTAGAGACAAGCAGGGGAGGGGAGAGACCCAGTACTTC

j_gene: TRBJ1-2
abundance: few
d_gene: -
v_gene: TRBV21-1
CDR3aa: CASSKVAAKEGYGYTF
CDR3nt: TGTGCCAGCAGCAAAGTGGCGGCCAAAGAAGGCTATGGCTACACCTTC

j_gene: TRBJ2-1
abundance: -
d_gene: -
v_gene: TRBV21-1
CDR3aa: CAISKVGVCLPYNEQFF
CDR3nt: TGTGCCATCAGCAAAGTGGGGGTGTGTTTGCCCTACAATGAGCAGTTCTTC

j_gene: TRBJ1-4
abundance: few
d_gene: -
v_gene: TRBV18
CDR3aa: CASSADSATNEKLFF
CDR3nt: TGTGCCAGCTCAGCGGACAGTGCAACTAATGAAAAACTGTTTTTT

j_gene: TRBJ2-7
abundance: -
d_gene: -
v_gene: TRBV9
CDR3aa: CASSVGSLAYYEQYF
CDR3nt: TGTGCCAGCAGCGTAGGGAGTCTAGCGTACTACGAGCAGTACTTC

j_gene: TRBJ1-5
abundance: -
d_gene: -
v_gene: TRBV4-2
CDR3aa: CASSHGQYSNQPQHF
CDR3nt: TGTGCCAGCAGCCACGGACAGTATAGCAATCAGCCCCAGCATTTT

j_gene: TRBJ1-4
abundance: -
d_gene: -
v_gene: TRBV12-3/TRBV12-4
CDR3aa: CASSLRTPKWGEKLFF
CDR3nt: TGTGCCAGCAGTTTAAGGACTCCTAAGTGGGGTGAAAAACTGTTTTTT

j_gene: TRBJ1-5
abundance: -
d_gene: -
v_gene: TRBV27
CDR3aa: CASSFQGDNNQPQHF
CDR3nt: TGTGCCAGCAGTTTCCAGGGAGATAACAATCAGCCCCAGCATTTT

j_gene: TRBJ2-7
abundance: few
d_gene: TRBD1
v_gene: TRBV10-3
CDR3aa: CAMAGTGGYEQYF
CDR3nt: TGTGCCATGGCAGGGACAGGGGGCTACGAGCAGTACTTC

j_gene: TRBJ2-1
abundance: few
d_gene: -
v_gene: TRBV20-1
CDR3aa: CSARDTGEYNEQFF
CDR3nt: TGCAGTGCTAGGGATACGGGGGAGTACAATGAGCAGTTCTTC

j_gene: TRBJ2-3
abundance: -
d_gene: TRBD2
v_gene: TRBV12-3/TRBV12-4
CDR3aa: CASSPPGLGPTDTQYF
CDR3nt: TGTGCCAGCAGTCCCCCGGGACTAGGCCCCACAGATACGCAGTATTTT

j_gene: TRBJ2-7
abundance: -
d_gene: TRBD2
v_gene: TRBV29-1
CDR3aa: CSVATRLAAEREQYF
CDR3nt: TGCAGCGTGGCTACCAGACTAGCCGCCGAGAGGGAGCAGTACTTC

j_gene: TRBJ2-7
abundance: -
d_gene: TRBD2
v_gene: TRBV20-1
CDR3aa: CSANGLAGGYDEQYF
CDR3nt: TGCAGTGCAAATGGACTAGCGGGAGGGTATGACGAGCAGTACTTC

j_gene: TRBJ1-1
abundance: -
d_gene: -
v_gene: TRBV10-2
CDR3aa: CASKGQGPEAFF
CDR3nt: TGCGCCAGCAAAGGGCAGGGTCCTGAAGCTTTCTTT

j_gene: TRBJ2-1
abundance: few
d_gene: TRBD2
v_gene: TRBV20-1
CDR3aa: CSARNLSAGGYNEQFF
CDR3nt: TGCAGTGCTAGGAATCTCTCAGCGGGGGGCTACAATGAGCAGTTCTTC

j_gene: TRBJ2-4
abundance: many
d_gene: -
v_gene: TRBV6-4
CDR3aa: CGAIAKNIQYF
CDR3nt: TGTGGGGCGATAGCCAAAAACATTCAGTACTTC

j_gene: TRBJ2-3
abundance: -
d_gene: TRBD2
v_gene: TRBV20-1
CDR3aa: CSASMTSGSTDTQYF
CDR3nt: TGCAGTGCTAGTATGACTAGCGGGAGCACAGATACGCAGTATTTT

j_gene: TRBJ2-1
abundance: -
d_gene: TRBD2
v_gene: TRBV10-3
CDR3aa: CATWTSGMYHNEQFF
CDR3nt: TGTGCCACCTGGACTAGCGGGATGTACCACAATGAGCAGTTCTTC

j_gene: TRBJ1-4
abundance: few
d_gene: -
v_gene: TRBV6-2/TRBV6-3
CDR3aa: CASSRATGEKLFF
CDR3nt: TGTGCCAGCAGCCGAGCGACAGGTGAAAAACTGTTTTTT

j_gene: TRBJ2-1
abundance: -
d_gene: TRBD2
v_gene: TRBV6-5
CDR3aa: CASRRTGTSSYNEQFF
CDR3nt: TGTGCCAGCAGACGCACCGGGACTAGCTCCTACAATGAGCAGTTCTTC

j_gene: TRBJ2-7
abundance: -
d_gene: TRBD2
v_gene: TRBV7-2
CDR3aa: CASSLGPTSGGYEQYF
CDR3nt: TGTGCCAGCAGTTTAGGGCCGACTAGCGGGGGGTACGAGCAGTACTTC

j_gene: TRBJ1-5
abundance: -
d_gene: TRBD1
v_gene: TRBV28
CDR3aa: CGSAGGGNQPQHF
CDR3nt: TGTGGCTCTGCAGGGGGCGGCAATCAGCCCCAGCATTTT

j_gene: TRBJ1-2
abundance: -
d_gene: TRBD1
v_gene: TRBV5-1
CDR3aa: CASSLSGTGGDGYTF
CDR3nt: TGCGCCAGCAGCTTGAGTGGGACAGGGGGCGATGGCTACACCTTC

j_gene: TRBJ1-5
abundance: -
d_gene: -
v_gene: TRBV20-1
CDR3aa: CSASSRVGNQPQHF
CDR3nt: TGCAGTGCTAGTTCCAGGGTCGGCAATCAGCCCCAGCATTTT

j_gene: TRBJ2-6
abundance: -
d_gene: TRBD1
v_gene: TRBV5-1
CDR3aa: CASSWTGYPGANVLTF
CDR3nt: TGCGCCAGCAGCTGGACAGGGTACCCTGGGGCCAACGTCCTGACTTTC

j_gene: TRBJ1-1
abundance: -
d_gene: -
v_gene: TRBV20-1
CDR3aa: CSAREIARGDTEAFF
CDR3nt: TGCAGTGCTAGAGAGATCGCTCGGGGGGACACTGAAGCTTTCTTT

j_gene: TRBJ2-7
abundance: many
d_gene: -
v_gene: TRBV2
CDR3aa: CASSRKDYEQYF
CDR3nt: TGTGCCAGCAGTAGAAAGGATTACGAGCAGTACTTC

j_gene: TRBJ1-4
abundance: -
d_gene: TRBD1
v_gene: TRBV5-5
CDR3aa: CASSVTGPNEKLFF
CDR3nt: TGTGCCAGCAGCGTGACAGGGCCTAATGAAAAACTGTTTTTT

j_gene: TRBJ1-2
abundance: -
d_gene: -
v_gene: TRBV10-3
CDR3aa: CAISEYTIYGYTF
CDR3nt: TGTGCCATCAGTGAGTATACGATCTATGGCTACACCTTC

j_gene: TRBJ2-6
abundance: -
d_gene: TRBD1
v_gene: TRBV18
CDR3aa: CASSSQGARAGANVLTF
CDR3nt: TGTGCCAGCTCATCACAGGGGGCGCGTGCTGGGGCCAACGTCCTGACTTTC

j_gene: TRBJ1-6
abundance: few
d_gene: -
v_gene: TRBV27
CDR3aa: CASSFAVANSPLHF
CDR3nt: TGTGCCAGCAGTTTCGCAGTCGCCAATTCACCCCTCCACTTT

j_gene: TRBJ2-1
abundance: -
d_gene: -
v_gene: TRBV7-9
CDR3aa: CASSLPVLERKQFF
CDR3nt: TGTGCCAGCAGCTTGCCGGTACTTGAGAGGAAGCAGTTCTTC

j_gene: TRBJ1-2
abundance: -
d_gene: TRBD1
v_gene: TRBV20-1
CDR3aa: CSARVWDRGFPYGYTF
CDR3nt: TGCAGTGCTAGAGTTTGGGACAGGGGGTTCCCTTATGGCTACACCTTC

j_gene: TRBJ1-2
abundance: many
d_gene: -
v_gene: TRBV5-1
CDR3aa: CASSRTGIYGYTF
CDR3nt: TGCGCCAGCAGCCGAACAGGGATCTATGGCTACACCTTC

j_gene: TRBJ1-1
abundance: once
d_gene: -
v_gene: TRBV20-1
CDR3aa: CSASMGGTEAFF
CDR3nt: TGCAGTGCTAGTATGGGGGGCACTGAAGCTTTCTTT

j_gene: TRBJ2-5
abundance: few
d_gene: -
v_gene: TRBV20-1
CDR3aa: CSASPTGPKETQYF
CDR3nt: TGCAGTGCTAGTCCAACAGGGCCCAAAGAGACCCAGTACTTC

j_gene: TRBJ2-3
abundance: few
d_gene: TRBD1
v_gene: TRBV11-2
CDR3aa: CVSSSHRGVGDTQYF
CDR3nt: TGTGTCAGCAGCTCCCACAGGGGTGTTGGAGATACGCAGTATTTT

j_gene: TRBJ2-4
abundance: -
d_gene: TRBD2
v_gene: TRBV12-3/TRBV12-4
CDR3aa: CASSPPVWVAGAKNIQYF
CDR3nt: TGTGCCAGCAGTCCCCCTGTCTGGGTAGCGGGAGCCAAAAACATTCAGTACTTC

j_gene: TRBJ2-7
abundance: few
d_gene: -
v_gene: TRBV27
CDR3aa: CASSWGRDSYEQYF
CDR3nt: TGTGCCAGCAGTTGGGGCAGGGATTCCTACGAGCAGTACTTC

j_gene: TRBJ1-1
abundance: -
d_gene: -
v_gene: TRBV4-2
CDR3aa: CASSQDGNSRSEAFF
CDR3nt: TGTGCCAGCAGCCAAGATGGTAACAGTCGGAGTGAAGCTTTCTTT

j_gene: TRBJ1-2
abundance: once
d_gene: -
v_gene: TRBV20-1
CDR3aa: CSARDKDSGYGYTF
CDR3nt: TGCAGTGCTAGAGATAAGGACAGTGGCTATGGCTACACCTTC

j_gene: TRBJ2-1
abundance: -
d_gene: -
v_gene: TRBV27
CDR3aa: CASSLLTSTSGLIREQFF
CDR3nt: TGTGCCAGCAGTTTATTAACTTCGACTAGTGGACTTATCCGTGAGCAGTTCTTC

j_gene: TRBJ2-7
abundance: -
d_gene: TRBD1
v_gene: TRBV5-1
CDR3aa: CASMGDSSYEQYF
CDR3nt: TGCGCCAGCATGGGGGACAGCTCCTACGAGCAGTACTTC